This TCR beta chain was identified during a study of metastatic and nonmetastatic thyroid tumors. Whole-study results and caveats: Reportedly, malignant thyroid tumors had significantly higher TCR beta diversity than benign nodules, in blood and tumor.

J was trimmed by 5 bases and V by 0 bases; bases with no gene match: 9. CDR3 size: 18 residues. Per germline, CDR1 LGHNA and CDR2 YNFKEQ. Thyroid surgery took place with no prior treatment in any patient. About this clone itself: As yet, its antigen is unknown. This may be a read error, as it is one base from a much larger clone.

TCRdb re-clonotyped the PCR reads via MiXCR. The sample lists about 69,000 clones; 12% to 15% were seen once. This chain connects TRBV4-2 to TRBJ2-2; 10 nucleotides match TRBD2. This TCR derives from a male donor with papillary thyroid cancer or a benign thyroid nodule (not recorded which). Some clones in this sample may be carry-over from other donors' samples. The sample comprised blood. The CDR3 loop reads CASSQEATGAGGTGELFF. For the CDR3, the DNA is TGTGCCAGCAGCCAAGAAGCCACCGGAGCGGGAGGGACCGGGGAGCTGTTTTTT.